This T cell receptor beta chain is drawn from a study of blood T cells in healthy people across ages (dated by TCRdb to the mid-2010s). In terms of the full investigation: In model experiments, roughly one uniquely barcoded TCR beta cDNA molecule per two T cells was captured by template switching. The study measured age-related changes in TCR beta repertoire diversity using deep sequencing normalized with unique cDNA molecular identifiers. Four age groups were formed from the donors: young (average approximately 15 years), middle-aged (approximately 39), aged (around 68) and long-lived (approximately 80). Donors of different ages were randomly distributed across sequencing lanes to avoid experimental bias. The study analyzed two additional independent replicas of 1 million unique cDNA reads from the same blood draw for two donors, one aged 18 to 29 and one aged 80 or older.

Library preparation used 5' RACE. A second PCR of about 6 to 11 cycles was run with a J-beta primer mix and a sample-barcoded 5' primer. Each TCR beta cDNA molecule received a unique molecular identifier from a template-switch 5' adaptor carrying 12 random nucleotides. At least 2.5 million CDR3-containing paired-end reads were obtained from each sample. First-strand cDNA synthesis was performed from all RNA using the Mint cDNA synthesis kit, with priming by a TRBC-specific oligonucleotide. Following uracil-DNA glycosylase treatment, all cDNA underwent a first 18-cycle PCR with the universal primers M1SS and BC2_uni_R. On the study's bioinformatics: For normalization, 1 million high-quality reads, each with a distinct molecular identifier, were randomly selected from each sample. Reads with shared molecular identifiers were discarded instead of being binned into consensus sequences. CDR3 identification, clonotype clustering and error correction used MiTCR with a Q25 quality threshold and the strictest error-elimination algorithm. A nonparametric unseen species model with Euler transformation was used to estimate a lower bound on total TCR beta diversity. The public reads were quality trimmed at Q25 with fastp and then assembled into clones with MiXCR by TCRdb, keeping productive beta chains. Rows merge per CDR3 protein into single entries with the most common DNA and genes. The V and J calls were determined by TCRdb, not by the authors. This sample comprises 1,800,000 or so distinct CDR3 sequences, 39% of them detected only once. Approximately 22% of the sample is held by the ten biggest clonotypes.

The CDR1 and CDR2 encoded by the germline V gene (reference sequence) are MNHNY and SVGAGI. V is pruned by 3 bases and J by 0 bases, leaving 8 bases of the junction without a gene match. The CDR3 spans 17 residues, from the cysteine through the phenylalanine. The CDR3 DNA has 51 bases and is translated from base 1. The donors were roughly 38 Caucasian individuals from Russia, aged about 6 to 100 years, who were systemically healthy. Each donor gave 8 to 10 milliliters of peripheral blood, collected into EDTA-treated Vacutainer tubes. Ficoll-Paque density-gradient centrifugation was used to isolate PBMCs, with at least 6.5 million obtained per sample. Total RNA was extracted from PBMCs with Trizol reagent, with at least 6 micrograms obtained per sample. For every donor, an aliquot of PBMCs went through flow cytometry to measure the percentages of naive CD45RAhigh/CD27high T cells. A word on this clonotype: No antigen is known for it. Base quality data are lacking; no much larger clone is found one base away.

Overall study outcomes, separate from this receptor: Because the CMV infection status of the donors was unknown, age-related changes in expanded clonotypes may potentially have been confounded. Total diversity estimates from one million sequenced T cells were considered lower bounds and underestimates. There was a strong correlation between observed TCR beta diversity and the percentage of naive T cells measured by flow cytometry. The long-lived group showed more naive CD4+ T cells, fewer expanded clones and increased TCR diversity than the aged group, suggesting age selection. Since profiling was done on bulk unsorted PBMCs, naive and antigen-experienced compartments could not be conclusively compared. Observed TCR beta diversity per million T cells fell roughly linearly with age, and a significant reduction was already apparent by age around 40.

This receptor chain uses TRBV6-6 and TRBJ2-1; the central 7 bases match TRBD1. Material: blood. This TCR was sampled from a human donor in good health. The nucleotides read TGTGCCAGCAGTTATAGGCAGGGGGTTAGCTCCTACAATGAGCAGTTCTTC. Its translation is CASSYRQGVSSYNEQFF.